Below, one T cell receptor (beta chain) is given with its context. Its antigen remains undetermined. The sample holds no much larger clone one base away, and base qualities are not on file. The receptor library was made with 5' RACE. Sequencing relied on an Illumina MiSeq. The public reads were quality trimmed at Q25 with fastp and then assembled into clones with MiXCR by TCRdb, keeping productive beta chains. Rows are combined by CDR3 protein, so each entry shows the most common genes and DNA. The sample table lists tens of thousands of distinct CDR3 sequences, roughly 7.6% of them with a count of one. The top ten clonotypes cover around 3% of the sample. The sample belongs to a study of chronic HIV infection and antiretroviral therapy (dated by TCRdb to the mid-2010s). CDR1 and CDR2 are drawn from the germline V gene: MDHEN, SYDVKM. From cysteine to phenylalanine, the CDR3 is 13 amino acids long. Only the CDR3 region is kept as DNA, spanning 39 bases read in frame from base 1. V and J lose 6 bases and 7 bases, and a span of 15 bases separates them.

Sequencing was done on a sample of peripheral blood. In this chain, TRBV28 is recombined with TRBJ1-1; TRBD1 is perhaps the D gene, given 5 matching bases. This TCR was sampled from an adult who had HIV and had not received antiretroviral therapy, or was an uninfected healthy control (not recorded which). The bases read TGTGCCAGCAGACCCCAGGGCGAGGGTGAAGCTTTCTTT. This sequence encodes CASRPQGEGEAFF.